Below are 27 T cell receptor beta chains sequenced from a single sample in a study of T cells in Graves' hyperthyroidism and ophthalmopathy (dated 2019 in TCRdb). The method was multiplex PCR. Instrument on record: Illumina HiSeq 2000. Amplification of TCR beta CDR3 regions was carried out from RNA transcripts. The TCR CDR3 was subjected to a first round of RT-PCR using the HTBI primer set and the Qiagen OneStep RT-PCR kit. TCRdb itself trimmed the public reads at Q25 with fastp, ran MiXCR and retained productive beta chains. Rows matching on CDR3 protein sequence are summarized as one entry with the most common DNA and genes. This sample has about 600,000 distinct CDR3 sequences in its table, and 16% of those were observed once. The ten top clones hold about 3.5% of the sample. Sequenced: blood. The receptors come from a woman aged 40 to 50 with Graves' ophthalmopathy.

This clonotype was seen a handful of times. This chain connects TRBV6-1 to TRBJ2-2; D might be TRBD1 or TRBD2, each matching 5 bases. V lost 6 bases and J 4 bases, leaving 21 bases between the germline ends. Looked up from germline, CDR1 is MNHNS and CDR2 is SASEGT. The CDR3 is 17 residues long. CDR3 DNA sequence: TGTGCCAGCAGCCGGTTGTCGGGGCCCTTCTCCACCGGGGAGCTGTTTTTT. Protein sequence: CASSRLSGPFSTGELFF.

This clonotype was observed a few times. This may stem from a read error, because a much larger clone lies one nucleotide away. Lacking the conserved final phenylalanine or tryptophan, this CDR3 likely reflects a read error. The chain recombines TRBV2 with TRBJ2-7, with unresolved D. Germline loops: CDR1 SNHLY, CDR2 FYNNEI. Trimming stripped 6 bases from V and 4 bases from J, with 16 bases between. The CDR3 contains 14 residues. DNA of the CDR3: TGTGCCAGCAGCAAGGGTCCGCAAGGGTACGAGCAGTACCTC. It translates to CASSKGPQGYEQYL.

The rearrangement links TRBV20-1 to TRBJ2-5, with unresolved D. The germline gives CDR1 DFQATT, CDR2 SNEGSKA (reference sequence). V was shortened by 5 bases and J by 8 bases, with 9 bases between the two germline ends. The CDR3 spans 10 residues. The CDR3 is CSAPGHTQYF. CDR3 nucleotide sequence: TGCAGTGCTCCCGGCCATACCCAGTACTTC.

The chain recombines TRBV7-3 with TRBJ2-7, with TRBD1 matching 9 bases. The ends lost 5 bases at V and 6 bases at J; junction bases unmatched: 17. CDR3 size: 17 residues. Germline V gives CDR1 SGHTA, CDR2 FQGTGA. In nucleotides, the CDR3 is TGTGCCAGCAGCCCAACTGGGGGACAGGGAGTCGGGGGCGAGCAGTACTTC. Residues: CASSPTGGQGVGGEQYF.

This clonotype was seen only once. This chain links TRBV20-1 with TRBJ1-1, with a weak D call TRBD1 (5 bases). Germline-derived CDR1 and CDR2 are DFQATT and SNEGSKA (reference sequence). V was trimmed by 3 bases and J by 8 bases, leaving 16 bases between them. The CDR3 is 13 residues long. The CDR3 region is CSASLLGGGEAFF. The CDR3 nucleotides are TGCAGTGCTAGTCTACTCGGGGGGGGAGAAGCTTTCTTT.

This clonotype was detected many times. This sequence joins TRBV28 and TRBJ2-7; TRBD2 agrees at 11 bases. The CDR3 is 14 residues long. CDR1 is MDHEN and CDR2 is SYDVKM in the germline V gene. Unmatched junction bases numbered 8, after V lost 10 bases and J lost 3 bases. CDR3 bases: TGTGCCACTTCTCTAGCGGGAGGTAGCTACGAGCAGTACTTC. This translates into CATSLAGGSYEQYF.

This chain uses TRBV2 with TRBJ2-3; 7 positions agree with TRBD2. V lost 4 bases, J lost 0 bases, and 10 bases stayed unmatched. Germline values: CDR1 SNHLY, CDR2 FYNNEI. The CDR3 loop spans 17 amino acids. CDR3 region: CASSGKGLVASTDTQYF. The CDR3 DNA sequence: TGTGCCAGCAGTGGAAAAGGACTAGTGGCAAGCACAGATACGCAGTATTTT.

J is TRBJ1-2 and V is TRBV10-3; 7 bases fit TRBD1. Germline V lookup: CDR1 ENHRY, CDR2 SYGVKD. The ends lost 5 bases at V and 1 base at J; junction bases unmatched: 4. The CDR3 has 14 residues. The CDR3 nucleotides read TGTGCCATCAGTAGGGACAGCAATAACTATGGCTACACCTTC. This translates into CAISRDSNNYGYTF.

In its sample, this clonotype was seen many times. The CDR3 protein is CASSPAGYNEQFF. The CDR3 DNA reads as TGTGCCAGCTCACCGGCGGGCTACAATGAGCAGTTCTTC. This sequence joins TRBV18 and TRBJ2-1, with D perhaps matching TRBD2 (5 bases). The germline gives CDR1 KGHSH, CDR2 LQKENI. CDR3 length: 13 residues. V shed 3 bases and J shed 3 bases, with 6 bases lying between them.

Note on this clonotype: This may be a read error, as it is one base from a much larger clone. This rearrangement joins TRBV19 to TRBJ2-1; no definite D call. The length of the CDR3 is 15 residues. Germline CDR1 and CDR2: LNHDA and SQIVND (reference sequence). CDR3 residues: CASSVARRLYDEQFF. As DNA, the CDR3 is TGTGCCAGTAGTGTGGCTAGGCGGCTCTACGATGAGCAGTTCTTC.

This chain links TRBV30 with TRBJ1-6; unclear D gene. V dropped 5 bases and J dropped 10 bases, with 18 bases sitting between them. Germline V CDR1 and CDR2: GTSNPN, SVGIG (reference sequence). The CDR3 runs 14 residues. CDR3 sequence reads: CAWETGLLKSPLHF. Written as DNA, the CDR3 is TGTGCCTGGGAGACCGGGCTCTTGAAATCACCCCTCCACTTT.

This clonotype has at least ten counts. The V call is TRBV7-3, the J call TRBJ2-3; D perhaps matches TRBD1 (6 bases). Trimming cost V 4 bases and J 7 bases, with 15 bases left between them. This CDR3 spans 14 amino acids. Germline CDR1 is SGHTA and CDR2 is FQGTGA. CDR3 loop: CASSSTSGANTQYF. In nucleotides, the CDR3 is TGTGCCAGCAGCTCGACCTCAGGGGCAAATACGCAGTATTTT.

This clonotype has at least ten counts. The gene calls are TRBV2 and TRBJ1-1, with 8 bases fitting TRBD1. There are 15 residues in the CDR3. The germline V gene encodes CDR1 SNHLY and CDR2 FYNNEI. V was pared by 4 bases and J by 2 bases, with 6 bases of the junction left unmatched. CDR3 residues: CASSALRGQNTEAFF. The CDR3 coding sequence is TGTGCCAGCAGTGCCCTCAGGGGGCAAAACACTGAAGCTTTCTTT.

This clonotype came up many times. The chain has TRBV20-1 and TRBJ2-3; D not certain. The CDR3 covers 16 residues. The V and J ends lost 0 bases and 2 bases respectively, with 15 bases between them. The germline gives CDR1 DFQATT, CDR2 SNEGSKA (reference sequence). The CDR3 loop reads CSARDPGRPTTDTQYF. The CDR3, as DNA: TGCAGTGCTAGAGATCCGGGTAGACCTACCACAGATACGCAGTATTTT.

This clonotype was counted once. The chain combines TRBV28 with TRBJ2-2; tentatively, D is TRBD1 (5 bases). The CDR3 runs 15 residues. V dropped 5 bases and J dropped 3 bases, with 13 bases sitting between them. Looked up from germline, CDR1 is MDHEN and CDR2 is SYDVKM. The CDR3 bases are TGTGCCAGCAGTATGATAGACAGAGACACCGGGGAGCTGTTTTTT. Translation: CASSMIDRDTGELFF.

In its sample, this clonotype was seen a few times. The rearrangement uses TRBV7-9 and TRBJ1-3; 8 nucleotides match TRBD1. J was trimmed by 4 bases and V by 0 bases; bases with no gene match: 2. Per the germline V gene, CDR1 is SEHNR and CDR2 is FQNEAQ (reference sequence). The CDR3 has 15 amino acids. The CDR3 protein is CASSLAGQGGNTIYF. The CDR3 DNA sequence: TGTGCCAGCAGCTTAGCCGGACAGGGCGGAAACACCATATATTTT.

This clonotype was observed a handful of times. V is TRBV20-1 and J is TRBJ2-5; TRBD1 aligns across 8 bases. The CDR3 is made up of 15 amino acids. With V trimmed by 2 bases and J by 2 bases, 7 bases remained unmatched. Germline lookup yields CDR1 DFQATT and CDR2 SNEGSKA (reference sequence). The CDR3 protein is CSARFTGGRQETQYF. DNA of the CDR3: TGCAGTGCTAGATTCACAGGGGGGAGGCAAGAGACCCAGTACTTC.

This clonotype was detected a few times. The chain combines TRBV29-1 with TRBJ2-3; 16 bases align to TRBD2. V lost 3 bases, J lost 1 base, and 19 bases stayed unmatched. The germline gives CDR1 SQVTM, CDR2 ANQGSEA. The CDR3 has 22 residues. CDR3 region: CSVEGRGAPGLAGGPGTDTQYF. The CDR3 DNA reads as TGCAGCGTTGAGGGGAGGGGGGCACCGGGACTAGCGGGAGGGCCAGGCACAGATACGCAGTATTTT.

This clonotype was observed at least ten times. The chain employs TRBV18 and TRBJ2-7; D ambiguous. Per the germline V gene, CDR1 is KGHSH and CDR2 is LQKENI. V shed 8 bases and J shed 2 bases, with 13 bases lying between them. CDR3 length: 13 amino acids. CDR3: CASTHTPTYEQYF. In DNA form, the CDR3 reads TGTGCCAGCACTCACACCCCCACCTACGAGCAGTACTTC.

This clonotype occurred a few times. The chain recombines TRBV6-1 with TRBJ2-3, with D unclear. Germline V gives CDR1 MNHNS, CDR2 SASEGT. The CDR3 has 13 amino acids. Trimming removed 3 bases from V and 4 bases from J, with 8 bases in between. The CDR3 is CASSDQSADTQYF. CDR3 DNA sequence: TGTGCCAGCAGTGACCAGTCGGCAGATACGCAGTATTTT.

This clonotype came up many times. The rearrangement uses TRBV11-2 and TRBJ2-5; maybe TRBD1 (5 bases). CDR1 is SGHAT, CDR2 FQNNGV, per germline. The V gene lost 2 bases and the J gene lost 2 bases, with 6 bases spanning the gap. The CDR3 has 13 amino acids. CDR3: CASSLPGQETQYF. The DNA of the CDR3 is TGTGCCAGCAGCTTACCAGGGCAAGAGACCCAGTACTTC.

This clonotype came up many times. The chain couples TRBV2 to TRBJ2-4; a weak D match, TRBD1 (5 bases). Trimming shortened V by 8 bases and J by 0 bases, and 14 bases separated the two germline ends. The CDR3 loop spans 15 amino acids. The germline V gene has CDR1 SNHLY and CDR2 FYNNEI. The CDR3 here is CASFLTQGAKNIQYF. In DNA form, the CDR3 reads TGTGCCAGCTTCCTCACTCAGGGAGCCAAAAACATTCAGTACTTC.

The chain is built from TRBV20-1 and TRBJ1-2, with D uncertain. Trimming pared 1 base from V and 5 bases from J, leaving 5 bases between. Germline values: CDR1 DFQATT, CDR2 SNEGSKA (reference sequence). The CDR3 has 11 residues. CDR3 DNA sequence: TGCAGTGCTAGAGCCCCGTATGGCTACACCTTC. The encoded protein is CSARAPYGYTF.

The V call is TRBV19, the J call TRBJ2-3; TRBD1 matches 8 bases. This CDR3 comprises 14 residues. V trimming: 7 bases; J trimming: 2 bases; junction bases outside the gene matches: 5. Germline loops: CDR1 LNHDA, CDR2 SQIVND (reference sequence). The CDR3, as DNA: TGTGCCAGTACAGGGACAGGACTCACAGATACGCAGTATTTT. Its translation: CASTGTGLTDTQYF.

The CDR3 DNA is TGTGCCATCAGTCTCGGCGGGGCCAGCTCCTACGAGCAGTACTTC. This codes for CAISLGGASSYEQYF. The genes are TRBV10-3 and TRBJ2-7, with D tentatively TRBD2 (6 bases). In germline, CDR1 is ENHRY, CDR2 SYGVKD. The ends were cut back, 5 bases at V and 0 bases at J, with 14 bases in the middle. This CDR3 comprises 15 residues.

This clonotype was counted only a few times. CDR3 nucleotide sequence: TGTGCCAGCAGTTACCGGCCAGGGCGGGACAATGAGCAGTTCTTC. This codes for CASSYRPGRDNEQFF. The V and J genes are TRBV6-2 or TRBV6-3 and TRBJ2-1, with D possibly called TRBD1 or TRBD2 (5 bases each). Trimming stripped 2 bases from V and 5 bases from J, with 13 bases between. The CDR3 is 15 residues long. Germline V gene data show CDR1 as MNHEY and CDR2 as SVGEGT.

The V call is TRBV18, the J call TRBJ2-1; TRBD2 aligns across 10 bases. The CDR3 is 17 residues long. Germline CDR1 reads KGHSH; CDR2 reads LQKENI. Trimming removed 2 bases from V and 6 bases from J; junction bases left unmatched: 10. As DNA, the CDR3 is TGTGCCAGCTCACCATTTGAACCTAGCGGGAGAGGCAATGAGCAGTTCTTC. Protein: CASSPFEPSGRGNEQFF.